A selection of T cell receptor beta chains follows, all from one sample in a study of blood T cell repertoires in COVID-19. The repertoire was sequenced with immunoSEQ multiplex PCR; TCRdb's copy has only in-frame clones and lacks some. Altogether 220,000 or so clones are present, approximately 86% being singletons, with the ten largest covering less than 4%. The source material was peripheral blood. The receptors shown here come from a woman older than 75 with acute or convalescent COVID-19. Both conserved end residues are part of each CDR3. The D gene is left open where the match is weak. Part of the rows lack a size; the others show once, few, many or a class for expanded clones.

size,D,V,J,CDR3,DNA
NA,TRBD1,TRBV2,TRBJ2-3,CASSMGQGADTQYF,TGTGCCAGCAGCATGGGACAGGGGGCTGATACGCAGTATTTT
NA,TRBD1,TRBV5-1,TRBJ1-4,CASRPTKDRGLEKLFF,TGCGCCAGCAGACCCACAAAAGACAGGGGGCTTGAAAAACTGTTTTTT
NA,TRBD1,TRBV6-2/TRBV6-3,TRBJ1-2,CASSRGQASGYTF,TGTGCCAGCAGTCGCGGACAGGCTTCTGGCTACACCTTC
NA,NA,TRBV7-2,TRBJ2-1,CASRPPVGGKSYNEQFF,TGTGCCAGCAGACCGCCGGTAGGGGGAAAGTCCTACAATGAGCAGTTCTTC
NA,NA,TRBV28,TRBJ1-1,CASSQPGGGNTEAFF,TGTGCCAGCAGTCAACCGGGAGGAGGGAACACTGAAGCTTTCTTT
NA,TRBD2,TRBV28,TRBJ2-1,CASSLASGGRDEQFF,TGTGCCAGCAGTTTGGCTAGCGGGGGGAGGGATGAGCAGTTCTTC
NA,NA,TRBV6-6,TRBJ2-1,CASSHPTSSSYNEQFF,TGTGCCAGCAGTCACCCGACTAGTTCCTCCTACAATGAGCAGTTCTTC
NA,NA,TRBV7-6,TRBJ1-1,CASSLGTLNTEAFF,TGTGCCAGCAGCTTAGGGACTTTGAACACTGAAGCTTTCTTT
NA,TRBD2,TRBV6-6,TRBJ2-3,CASSASGETQYF,TGTGCCAGCAGTGCCAGCGGGGAAACGCAGTATTTT
NA,TRBD1,TRBV28,TRBJ2-7,CASREGAPAEQYF,TGTGCCAGCAGAGAGGGGGCACCAGCCGAGCAGTACTTC
NA,TRBD1,TRBV11-2,TRBJ1-3,CASSPPGQAGNTIYF,TGTGCCAGCAGCCCACCGGGACAGGCTGGAAACACCATATATTTT
NA,TRBD1,TRBV20-1,TRBJ2-1,CSASSGTGLKSSYNEQFF,TGCAGTGCTAGTTCCGGGACAGGCCTGAAGAGCTCCTACAATGAGCAGTTCTTC
few,NA,TRBV7-9,TRBJ2-1,CASSVGLNSYNEQFF,TGTGCCAGCAGCGTAGGACTGAACTCCTACAATGAGCAGTTCTTC
NA,NA,TRBV6-2/TRBV6-3,TRBJ1-5,CASSYSSKSGVQSNQPQHF,TGTGCCAGCAGTTACTCTTCCAAAAGTGGAGTCCAAAGCAATCAGCCCCAGCATTTT
NA,TRBD1,TRBV5-1,TRBJ2-5,CASSLGTGGETQYF,TGCGCCAGCAGCTTGGGGACAGGGGGAGAGACCCAGTACTTC
once,NA,TRBV5-1,TRBJ2-5,CASSSKTGEVETQYF,TGCGCCAGCAGCTCAAAAACGGGGGAGGTGGAGACCCAGTACTTC
NA,NA,TRBV11-3,TRBJ1-4,CASSLLGQSKLFF,TGTGCCAGCAGCTTACTGGGACAATCCAAACTGTTTTTT
NA,NA,TRBV7-8,TRBJ2-5,CASSFRETQYF,TGTGCCAGCAGCTTCAGGGAGACCCAGTACTTC
once,NA,TRBV5-3,TRBJ2-2,CARSLGGPPGFLTGELFF,TGTGCCAGAAGCTTGGGGGGGCCTCCGGGATTTCTTACCGGGGAGCTGTTTTTT
NA,NA,TRBV2,TRBJ1-6,CASSASDFYNSPLHF,TGTGCCAGCAGCGCTTCGGACTTCTATAATTCACCCCTCCACTTT
NA,NA,TRBV11-3,TRBJ1-2,CASSLGGEGYGYTF,TGTGCCAGCAGCTTAGGAGGGGAGGGCTATGGCTACACCTTC
NA,NA,TRBV7-9,TRBJ1-2,CASSLVSGEGNGYTF,TGTGCCAGCAGCTTAGTCTCAGGGGAAGGAAATGGCTACACCTTC
few,NA,TRBV4-2,TRBJ1-5,CASSQVPESNQPQHF,TGTGCCAGCAGCCAAGTTCCGGAGAGCAATCAGCCCCAGCATTTT
few,NA,TRBV7-2,TRBJ2-2,CASSLPGGLRTGELFF,TGTGCCAGCAGCTTACCCGGGGGACTCCGCACCGGGGAGCTGTTTTTT
NA,NA,TRBV6-5,TRBJ1-6,CASSYITGLAPLHF,TGTGCCAGCAGTTACATAACAGGTCTTGCACCCCTCCACTTT
NA,TRBD1,TRBV4-1,TRBJ2-2,CASSPDRVPTGELFF,TGCGCCAGCAGCCCGGACAGGGTCCCCACCGGGGAGCTGTTTTTT
NA,NA,TRBV6-5,TRBJ2-5,CASTRAGAFQETQYF,TGTGCCAGCACCCGGGCGGGGGCGTTTCAAGAGACCCAGTACTTC
NA,TRBD1,TRBV6-2/TRBV6-3,TRBJ2-7,CASSPVGQGGRYEQYF,TGTGCCAGCAGTCCGGTTGGACAGGGAGGAAGATACGAGCAGTACTTC
few,TRBD1,TRBV12-5,TRBJ1-3,CASAPTGSGNTIYF,TGTGCTAGTGCCCCGACAGGGTCTGGAAACACCATATATTTT
NA,TRBD1,TRBV6-5,TRBJ1-2,CASGTGGYGYTF,TGTGCCAGCGGGACAGGGGGCTATGGCTACACCTTC
NA,TRBD1,TRBV19,TRBJ1-2,CASLDRASNYGYTF,TGTGCCAGTCTGGACAGGGCATCTAACTATGGCTACACCTTC
NA,TRBD1,TRBV5-4,TRBJ1-2,CASSLGQGVYGYTF,TGTGCCAGCAGCTTGGGACAGGGGGTCTATGGCTACACCTTC
NA,NA,TRBV18,TRBJ2-1,CASQTTLTGEQFF,TGTGCCAGCCAAACCACGCTCACCGGTGAGCAGTTCTTC
once,TRBD1,TRBV28,TRBJ1-2,CASSRTGANYGYTF,TGTGCCAGCAGTAGGACAGGGGCAAACTATGGCTACACCTTC
NA,NA,TRBV19,TRBJ1-3,CASSMRGNTIYF,TGTGCCAGTAGTATGCGAGGAAACACCATATATTTT
NA,NA,TRBV13,TRBJ2-7,CASSFSTGLGVYEQYF,TGTGCCAGCAGCTTTTCGACAGGCCTCGGGGTATACGAGCAGTACTTC
NA,TRBD1,TRBV19,TRBJ1-4,CASSVVTGGGGEKLFF,TGTGCCAGTAGTGTTGTAACAGGGGGCGGAGGTGAAAAACTGTTTTTT
NA,TRBD1,TRBV24-1,TRBJ1-2,CATSDHRGLDYGYTF,TGTGCCACCAGTGATCACAGGGGGTTGGACTATGGCTACACCTTC
NA,TRBD2,TRBV29-1,TRBJ2-3,CSVERGGPMLSTDTQYF,TGCAGCGTTGAACGGGGGGGACCGATGTTAAGCACAGATACGCAGTATTTT
NA,NA,TRBV6-5,TRBJ2-3,CASGGASADTQYF,TGTGCCAGTGGCGGGGCGTCCGCAGATACGCAGTATTTT
NA,TRBD1,TRBV5-1,TRBJ1-5,CASSLGGTGAYQPQHF,TGCGCCAGCAGCTTGGGGGGGACAGGGGCGTATCAGCCCCAGCATTTT
NA,NA,TRBV6-1,TRBJ1-1,CASSEGSTAEAFF,TGTGCCAGCAGTGAAGGATCCACAGCTGAAGCTTTCTTT
NA,NA,TRBV6-5,TRBJ1-1,CASSTDKYTEAFF,TGTGCCAGCAGTACGGACAAATACACTGAAGCTTTCTTT
NA,NA,TRBV30,TRBJ2-3,CAWGGGLVSTDTQYF,TGTGCCTGGGGGGGAGGACTGGTTAGCACAGATACGCAGTATTTT
once,NA,TRBV6-5,TRBJ2-2,CASSYSIGQNTGELFF,TGTGCCAGCAGTTACTCGATTGGGCAGAACACCGGGGAGCTGTTTTTT
NA,NA,TRBV2,TRBJ2-1,CASSALGHEQFF,TGTGCCAGCAGTGCCCTTGGCCATGAGCAGTTCTTC
NA,NA,TRBV28,TRBJ1-2,CASSLFPLGHPTF,TGTGCCAGCAGTTTATTCCCTCTAGGTCATCCCACCTTC
NA,NA,TRBV27,TRBJ2-7,CASRPAGQTYEQYF,TGTGCCAGCAGGCCCGCGGGACAGACCTACGAGCAGTACTTC
NA,NA,TRBV2,TRBJ2-3,CASSVGGRLTDTQYF,TGTGCCAGCAGTGTCGGAGGGAGACTCACAGATACGCAGTATTTT
NA,NA,TRBV3-1/TRBV3-2,TRBJ2-2,CASRQNTGELFF,TGTGCCAGCAGACAGAACACCGGGGAGCTGTTTTTT
once,NA,TRBV7-3,TRBJ2-3,CATVQLASTDTQYF,TGTGCCACCGTCCAGCTAGCGAGCACAGATACGCAGTATTTT
NA,NA,TRBV6-6,TRBJ1-1,CASSYSGLLNTEAFF,TGTGCCAGCAGTTATTCAGGGCTACTTAACACTGAAGCTTTCTTT
NA,TRBD2,TRBV24-1,TRBJ2-1,CATSVAGAYNEQFF,TGTGCCACCAGTGTAGCGGGGGCCTACAATGAGCAGTTCTTC